The rows below give T cell receptor beta chains drawn from one sample of a study of CD8+ T cells in alopecia areata. Some clones are missing from TCRdb's copy, which holds only in-frame ones; the method was immunoSEQ multiplex PCR. This sample yields roughly 230,000 clones, of which around 43% are seen a single time; about 2.6% belongs to the top ten. Material: CD4+ T cells sorted from blood, obtained around week 36, from a patient treated with tofacitinib. The origin of the receptors is a human donor with alopecia areata. The CDR3 runs from the conserved cysteine through the conserved F or W. Fields, in order: J gene, D gene, clone size, V gene, CDR3 protein, CDR3 DNA. A D gene is named only where the DNA matches it firmly. Size values are once, few and many counts, or a class for expanded clones, and some rows have none.

j_gene: TRBJ2-6; d_gene: NA; abundance: few; v_gene: TRBV29-1; CDR3aa: CSVLNSGANVLTF; CDR3nt: TGCAGCGTTTTAAACTCTGGGGCCAACGTCCTGACTTTC
j_gene: TRBJ2-7; d_gene: TRBD1; abundance: NA; v_gene: TRBV29-1; CDR3aa: CSVAGTGVAEQYF; CDR3nt: TGCAGCGTTGCCGGGACAGGGGTCGCCGAGCAGTACTTC
j_gene: TRBJ2-7; d_gene: NA; abundance: NA; v_gene: TRBV9; CDR3aa: CASSVGQVGSYEQYF; CDR3nt: TGTGCCAGCAGCGTAGGGCAGGTTGGGAGCTACGAGCAGTACTTC
j_gene: TRBJ2-5; d_gene: TRBD2; abundance: NA; v_gene: TRBV7-2; CDR3aa: CASSSQWGAGGRTQYF; CDR3nt: TGTGCCAGCAGCTCCCAGTGGGGAGCGGGAGGGCGGACCCAGTACTTC
j_gene: TRBJ2-5; d_gene: NA; abundance: NA; v_gene: TRBV20-1; CDR3aa: CSARGYETQYF; CDR3nt: TGCAGTGCTAGAGGATACGAGACCCAGTACTTC
j_gene: TRBJ2-3; d_gene: NA; abundance: NA; v_gene: TRBV4-1; CDR3aa: CASSQDLWGGTDTQYF; CDR3nt: TGCGCCAGCAGCCAAGATCTTTGGGGGGGCACAGATACGCAGTATTTT
j_gene: TRBJ2-1; d_gene: NA; abundance: NA; v_gene: TRBV7-6; CDR3aa: CASSFLSRGIEQFF; CDR3nt: TGTGCCAGCAGCTTTCTCAGTAGGGGGATTGAGCAGTTCTTC
j_gene: TRBJ1-2; d_gene: NA; abundance: few; v_gene: TRBV27; CDR3aa: CASSSPKPPPF; CDR3nt: TGTGCCAGCAGTTCCCCTAAACCCCCACCCTTC
j_gene: TRBJ1-1; d_gene: NA; abundance: NA; v_gene: TRBV6-1; CDR3aa: CASSGVSLEAFF; CDR3nt: TGTGCCAGCAGTGGGGTCTCCCTTGAAGCTTTCTTT
j_gene: TRBJ2-4; d_gene: NA; abundance: few; v_gene: TRBV11-1; CDR3aa: CASSPQRVGNIQYF; CDR3nt: TGTGCCAGCAGCCCGCAAAGGGTCGGAAACATTCAGTACTTC
j_gene: TRBJ2-1; d_gene: NA; abundance: NA; v_gene: TRBV29-1; CDR3aa: CSTSGSYNEQFF; CDR3nt: TGCAGCACCAGTGGATCCTACAATGAGCAGTTCTTC
j_gene: TRBJ2-5; d_gene: NA; abundance: NA; v_gene: TRBV2; CDR3aa: CASSEDHRETQYF; CDR3nt: TGTGCCAGCAGTGAAGACCACAGGGAGACCCAGTACTTC
j_gene: TRBJ1-5; d_gene: NA; abundance: many; v_gene: TRBV6-1; CDR3aa: CASTSAGPQHF; CDR3nt: TGTGCCAGCACCTCCGCAGGGCCCCAGCATTTT
j_gene: TRBJ2-3; d_gene: TRBD1; abundance: NA; v_gene: TRBV29-1; CDR3aa: CSVDGTVGTDTQYF; CDR3nt: TGCAGCGTTGATGGGACAGTTGGCACAGATACGCAGTATTTT
j_gene: TRBJ1-2; d_gene: NA; abundance: NA; v_gene: TRBV2; CDR3aa: CASLGQGDGYTF; CDR3nt: TGTGCCAGCCTGGGGCAGGGCGATGGCTACACCTTC
j_gene: TRBJ2-2; d_gene: TRBD1; abundance: NA; v_gene: TRBV7-2; CDR3aa: CASSPWTGTGELFF; CDR3nt: TGTGCCAGCAGCCCATGGACAGGAACCGGGGAGCTGTTTTTT
j_gene: TRBJ2-7; d_gene: NA; abundance: NA; v_gene: TRBV6-5; CDR3aa: CASSYSGQAHEQYF; CDR3nt: TGTGCCAGCAGTTACTCGGGACAAGCCCACGAGCAGTACTTC
j_gene: TRBJ1-4; d_gene: NA; abundance: NA; v_gene: TRBV29-1; CDR3aa: CSVDQGEKLFF; CDR3nt: TGCAGCGTCGACCAAGGAGAAAAACTGTTTTTT
j_gene: TRBJ2-1; d_gene: NA; abundance: few; v_gene: TRBV10-3; CDR3aa: CAIRDGGNEQFF; CDR3nt: TGTGCCATCAGGGATGGGGGCAATGAGCAGTTCTTC
j_gene: TRBJ2-6; d_gene: TRBD1; abundance: NA; v_gene: TRBV10-3; CDR3aa: CAISELGTGYSGANVLTF; CDR3nt: TGTGCCATCAGTGAGCTCGGGACAGGTTACTCTGGGGCCAACGTCCTGACTTTC
j_gene: TRBJ1-2; d_gene: NA; abundance: NA; v_gene: TRBV7-2; CDR3aa: CASSSSRGLDGYTF; CDR3nt: TGTGCCAGCAGCTCCAGTAGGGGCCTCGATGGCTACACCTTC
j_gene: TRBJ1-1; d_gene: NA; abundance: NA; v_gene: TRBV4-1; CDR3aa: CASSQGEGYVREAFF; CDR3nt: TGCGCCAGCAGCCAAGGGGAGGGGTACGTTCGTGAAGCTTTCTTT
j_gene: TRBJ2-1; d_gene: TRBD2; abundance: once; v_gene: TRBV5-1; CDR3aa: CASSRTSDSYNEQFF; CDR3nt: TGCGCCAGCAGCCGGACTAGCGACTCCTACAATGAGCAGTTCTTC
j_gene: TRBJ2-2; d_gene: NA; abundance: few; v_gene: TRBV25-1; CDR3aa: CASFRGTGELFF; CDR3nt: TGTGCCAGCTTCCGGGGAACCGGGGAGCTGTTTTTT
j_gene: TRBJ2-3; d_gene: NA; abundance: NA; v_gene: TRBV5-1; CDR3aa: CASSFEWENTDTQYF; CDR3nt: TGCGCCAGCAGCTTTGAGTGGGAGAACACAGATACGCAGTATTTT
j_gene: TRBJ2-1; d_gene: NA; abundance: NA; v_gene: TRBV11-2; CDR3aa: CASSTNKAGEQFF; CDR3nt: TGTGCCAGCAGCACGAACAAGGCGGGGGAGCAGTTCTTC
j_gene: TRBJ1-1; d_gene: NA; abundance: few; v_gene: TRBV9; CDR3aa: CASSVAIGTEAFF; CDR3nt: TGTGCCAGCAGCGTAGCTATTGGAACTGAAGCTTTCTTT
j_gene: TRBJ1-2; d_gene: NA; abundance: NA; v_gene: TRBV5-1; CDR3aa: CASSLSPRIGYGYTF; CDR3nt: TGCGCCAGCAGCTTGTCACCCCGGATAGGCTATGGCTACACCTTC
j_gene: TRBJ2-5; d_gene: NA; abundance: few; v_gene: TRBV19; CDR3aa: CASSIDAKTQYF; CDR3nt: TGTGCCAGTAGTATAGATGCGAAGACCCAGTACTTC
j_gene: TRBJ1-1; d_gene: NA; abundance: few; v_gene: TRBV29-1; CDR3aa: CSVARATGNTEAFF; CDR3nt: TGCAGCGTAGCCAGGGCGACAGGGAACACTGAAGCTTTCTTT
j_gene: TRBJ2-6; d_gene: TRBD1; abundance: few; v_gene: TRBV6-4; CDR3aa: CASSPGTGGDGANVLTF; CDR3nt: TGTGCCAGCAGCCCCGGGACAGGGGGCGATGGGGCCAACGTCCTGACTTTC
j_gene: TRBJ2-5; d_gene: NA; abundance: NA; v_gene: TRBV10-3; CDR3aa: CAIRAAGEETQYF; CDR3nt: TGTGCCATCAGGGCTGCCGGGGAAGAGACCCAGTACTTC
j_gene: TRBJ2-1; d_gene: TRBD1; abundance: few; v_gene: TRBV4-2; CDR3aa: CASSRTGGSSYNEQFF; CDR3nt: TGTGCCAGCAGCCGGACAGGGGGCAGCTCCTACAATGAGCAGTTCTTC
j_gene: TRBJ2-1; d_gene: NA; abundance: NA; v_gene: TRBV29-1; CDR3aa: CSVPTSAGYNEQFF; CDR3nt: TGCAGCGTTCCAACTTCGGCAGGATACAATGAGCAGTTCTTC
j_gene: TRBJ2-4; d_gene: TRBD1; abundance: NA; v_gene: TRBV4-1; CDR3aa: CASSHYGTGGMIDNIQYF; CDR3nt: TGCGCCAGCAGCCATTACGGGACAGGGGGCATGATCGATAACATTCAGTACTTC
j_gene: TRBJ2-5; d_gene: TRBD1; abundance: NA; v_gene: TRBV5-1; CDR3aa: CASSHTGGQETQYF; CDR3nt: TGCGCCAGCAGCCACACAGGGGGCCAAGAGACCCAGTACTTC
j_gene: TRBJ2-1; d_gene: NA; abundance: NA; v_gene: TRBV2; CDR3aa: CASSEAVGGRYNEQFF; CDR3nt: TGTGCCAGCAGTGAAGCTGTGGGGGGGCGTTACAATGAGCAGTTCTTC
j_gene: TRBJ2-5; d_gene: NA; abundance: NA; v_gene: TRBV7-8; CDR3aa: CASSLGPRGLAETQYF; CDR3nt: TGTGCCAGCAGCTTAGGCCCCAGGGGATTGGCAGAGACCCAGTACTTC
j_gene: TRBJ2-7; d_gene: NA; abundance: NA; v_gene: TRBV18; CDR3aa: CASSPARGYEQYF; CDR3nt: TGTGCCAGCTCACCAGCTCGAGGATACGAGCAGTACTTC
j_gene: TRBJ2-3; d_gene: NA; abundance: few; v_gene: TRBV7-3; CDR3aa: CASSLIGGTQYF; CDR3nt: TGTGCCAGCAGCTTAATAGGGGGTACGCAGTATTTT
j_gene: TRBJ2-1; d_gene: NA; abundance: few; v_gene: TRBV2; CDR3aa: CASGPPGAHNEQFF; CDR3nt: TGTGCCAGCGGACCCCCGGGAGCCCACAATGAGCAGTTCTTC
j_gene: TRBJ2-7; d_gene: TRBD2; abundance: NA; v_gene: TRBV5-1; CDR3aa: CASTRTSGSYEQYF; CDR3nt: TGCGCCAGCACCAGGACTAGCGGGAGTTACGAGCAGTACTTC
j_gene: TRBJ2-1; d_gene: TRBD2; abundance: few; v_gene: TRBV7-9; CDR3aa: CASSLLGTQREKEQFF; CDR3nt: TGTGCCAGCAGCTTGCTAGGGACTCAGCGGGAGAAGGAGCAGTTCTTC
j_gene: TRBJ2-1; d_gene: NA; abundance: NA; v_gene: TRBV18; CDR3aa: CASSPLETGLQFF; CDR3nt: TGTGCCAGCTCACCACTTGAAACGGGGTTGCAGTTCTTC
j_gene: TRBJ2-3; d_gene: NA; abundance: NA; v_gene: TRBV29-1; CDR3aa: CSVEQGPDTQYF; CDR3nt: TGCAGCGTTGAGCAGGGCCCGGATACGCAGTATTTT
j_gene: TRBJ2-5; d_gene: TRBD2; abundance: NA; v_gene: TRBV9; CDR3aa: CASSVVAGDFETQYF; CDR3nt: TGTGCCAGCAGCGTAGTAGCGGGAGATTTTGAGACCCAGTACTTC
j_gene: TRBJ2-7; d_gene: TRBD1; abundance: NA; v_gene: TRBV9; CDR3aa: CASSPAGQVYEQYF; CDR3nt: TGTGCCAGCAGCCCTGCGGGACAGGTCTACGAGCAGTACTTC
j_gene: TRBJ2-1; d_gene: TRBD1; abundance: NA; v_gene: TRBV25-1; CDR3aa: CASSISTGGSFNEQFF; CDR3nt: TGTGCCAGCAGTATCTCGACAGGGGGCTCTTTCAATGAGCAGTTCTTC
j_gene: TRBJ1-5; d_gene: NA; abundance: NA; v_gene: TRBV27; CDR3aa: CASSPIIGTARDQPQHF; CDR3nt: TGTGCCAGCAGTCCTATCATTGGGACGGCTCGCGATCAGCCCCAGCATTTT
j_gene: TRBJ2-1; d_gene: NA; abundance: few; v_gene: TRBV19; CDR3aa: CASSIGLNEQFF; CDR3nt: TGTGCCAGTAGTATCGGATTAAATGAGCAGTTCTTC
j_gene: TRBJ2-7; d_gene: NA; abundance: NA; v_gene: TRBV30; CDR3aa: CAWSAIAADEQYF; CDR3nt: TGTGCCTGGAGTGCAATCGCGGCAGACGAGCAGTACTTC
j_gene: TRBJ2-7; d_gene: TRBD2; abundance: NA; v_gene: TRBV4-2; CDR3aa: CASSQGPTSGYEQYF; CDR3nt: TGTGCCAGCAGCCAGGGTCCGACTAGCGGATACGAGCAGTACTTC
j_gene: TRBJ2-5; d_gene: NA; abundance: NA; v_gene: TRBV10-3; CDR3aa: CAISESQGGGETQYF; CDR3nt: TGTGCCATCAGTGAGTCGCAGGGAGGAGGAGAGACCCAGTACTTC